One sample yielded the 20 T cell receptor beta chains listed below, sequenced in a study of tissue T cells after allogeneic stem cell transplantation. The time point here: mouse harvest day 7 after allogeneic transplant. Tail vein injection delivered 10^7 T-cell-depleted bone marrow cells and 10^6 splenic CD5+ T cells. Sequenced by immunoSEQ multiplex PCR; TCRdb stores in-frame clones only, minus some. This sample has 6,500 to 8,000 clones; roughly 47% occur once, and the top ten carry 5.1%. Sequencing was performed on gut tissue. The origin of the receptors is a female BALB/c mouse given C57BL/6 T cells with graft-versus-host disease after an allogeneic hematopoietic cell transplant.

This clone was seen just once. Gene names denote mouse genes. The read is 1 residue too short to cover the CDR3 end, so that end is filled in from the germline J gene. The sample carries other DNA sequences with the same CDR3. The chain couples TRBV26 to TRBJ1-1, with D hard to call. V was cut by 2 bases and J by 1 base, with 5 bases left in between. The germline V gene encodes CDR1 KGHPV and CDR2 FQNQEV (reference sequence). The length of the CDR3 is 13 residues. CDR3 sequence reads: CASSLPGNTEVFF. Incomplete CDR3 DNA: TGTGCCAGCAGTCTGCCAGGGAACACAGAAGTCTTC.

Comments on this clone: The germline and genes are mouse ones. The sequenced fragment ends 1 residue before the CDR3 boundary, so the rest is inferred from the germline J gene. The chain employs TRBV13-3 and TRBJ1-5; D not certain. Germline CDR1 is NNHDY and CDR2 is SYVADS. This CDR3 has 10 amino acids. Trimming removed 6 bases at V and 9 bases at J, with 7 bases between. This CDR3 is CASNLLAPLF. The CDR3 bases that were read are TGTGCCAGCAATCTCCTGGCTCCGCTT.

Worth noting for this clone: The gene names given are mouse names. The CDR3 DNA, read in part, is TGTGCCAGCAGTCTGCTGGGGGGCACCGGGCAGCTCTAC. Its translation: CASSLLGGTGQLY. The full CDR3 protein is CASSLLGGTGQLYF. This chain uses TRBV26 with TRBJ2-2, with TRBD2 matching 8 bases. With the read ending 1 residue before the CDR3 end, the germline J gene is used to fill in that end. CDR3 size: 14 residues. The J segment lost 4 bases and the V segment lost 2 bases, leaving 0 bases of the junction unmatched. Germline V lookup: CDR1 KGHPV, CDR2 FQNQEV (reference sequence).

The sample holds a few counts of this clone. Any gene name here is a mouse gene name. CDR3 DNA, as far as it was read: TGTGCCAGCAGTGGGAACGGGGGGACCAACGAAAGATTATTT. This translates into CASSGNGGTNERLF. The whole CDR3 region reads CASSGNGGTNERLFF. This chain joins TRBV26 and TRBJ1-4, with D maybe TRBD1 (5 bases). Read sequence stops 1 residue before the CDR3 end, and the germline J gene provides the missing end. Germline CDR1 KGHPV, CDR2 FQNQEV (reference sequence). V was cut by 5 bases and J by 3 bases, with 13 bases left in between. CDR3 length: 15 amino acids. The full variable domain, with the rest looked up from reference TRBV26 and TRBJ1-4, is NSKVIQTPRYLVKGQGQKAKMRCIPEKGHPVVFWYQQNKNNEFKFLINFQNQEVLQQIDMTEKRFSAECPSNSPCSLEIQSSEAGDSALYLCASSGNGGTNERLFFGHGTKLSVL.

This clone was counted only a few times. Here the gene names and germline are mouse. With the read ending 1 residue before the CDR3 end, the germline J gene is used to fill in that end. This sequence joins TRBV23 and TRBJ1-4; the DNA was not compared with TRBD1, the D call given in the table. From germline, CDR1 is KGHTA and CDR2 FQNQQP. CDR3 size: 15 residues. Partial CDR3 DNA: TGCTCCAGCAGTCAATCTGGACAGGGGAACGAAAGATTATTT. Translating it yields CSSSQSGQGNERLF. Given in full, the CDR3 is CSSSQSGQGNERLFF.

This clone occurred a few times. Mouse names are used for the genes. From the germline J gene comes the end of the CDR3, since the read stops 1 residue before it. This chain joins TRBV16 and TRBJ1-1; D uncertain. Germline V gene data show CDR1 as SGHSA and CDR2 as FRNQAP. V lost 4 bases to trimming and J lost 5 bases, with 11 bases between them. The CDR3 is 13 residues long. Here the CDR3 reads CASSSADNTEVFF. The DNA read from the CDR3 is TGTGCAAGCAGCTCCGCTGACAATACAGAAGTCTTC.

In regard to this clone: Gene names denote mouse genes. The read falls 1 residue short of the CDR3 end, and the missing part is taken from the germline J gene. This chain joins TRBV26 and TRBJ2-3; 7 bases are shared with TRBD1. CDR3 size: 14 residues. Germline loops: CDR1 KGHPV, CDR2 FQNQEV (reference sequence). The V segment lost 4 bases and the J segment 0 bases; nucleotides outside the gene matches: 1. CDR3 bases read: TGTGCCAGCAGTCGGGACAGCAGTGCAGAAACGCTGTAT. It codes for CASSRDSSAETLY. The whole CDR3 sequence reads CASSRDSSAETLYF.

As concerns this clone: Any gene name here is a mouse gene name. The CDR3 end is not reached by the read, which stops 1 residue before it; the germline J gene fills it in. The genes are TRBV17 and TRBJ1-2; 9 bases map to TRBD1. Trimming took 0 bases from V and 4 from J; bases not matched to a gene: 6. From germline, CDR1 is MNHDT and CDR2 YYDKIL. There are 16 residues in the CDR3. The CDR3 sequence is CASSRDPGQGGSDYTF. CDR3 DNA, as far as it was read: TGTGCTAGCAGTAGAGATCCGGGACAGGGAGGCTCCGACTACACC. The whole variable domain, filled in from reference TRBV17 and TRBJ1-2, reads DTTVKQNPRYKLARVGKPVNLICSQTMNHDTMYWYQKKPNQAPKLLLFYYDKILNREADTFEKFQSSRPNNSFCSLYIGSAGLEYSAMYLCASSRDPGQGGSDYTFGSGTRLLVI.

On this clone: Gene names are the mouse ones. The read ends 1 residue before the CDR3 terminus; that terminus is restored from the germline J gene. V gene TRBV3 combines with J gene TRBJ1-3, with D possibly being TRBD1 (5 bases). Germline loops: CDR1 SNHLY, CDR2 FYNGKV (reference sequence). Trimming pared 2 bases from V and 0 bases from J, leaving 5 bases between. This CDR3 region has 14 residues. The sequenced CDR3 bases are TGTGCCAGCAGCTTACAGGGTTCTGGAAATACGCTCTAT. Its translation is CASSLQGSGNTLY. The CDR3 in its entirety is CASSLQGSGNTLYF.

In regard to this clone: The germline and genes are mouse ones. The CDR3 end falls 1 residue outside the read, so it is completed with the germline J gene. The rearrangement joins TRBV26 to TRBJ1-4, with a possible D match to TRBD1 (5 bases). The CDR3 extends over 14 amino acids. Germline values: CDR1 KGHPV, CDR2 FQNQEV (reference sequence). V was pared by 6 bases and J by 0 bases, with 8 bases between. The CDR3 region is CASRDRVSNERLFF. The CDR3 bases that were read are TGTGCCAGCAGAGACAGAGTTTCCAACGAAAGATTATTT.

A few counts support this clone. Genes and germline are mouse. With the read ending 1 residue before the CDR3 end, the germline J gene is used to fill in that end. V usage is TRBV5 and J usage is TRBJ1-4; no clear D. Per the germline V gene, CDR1 is LGHNA and CDR2 is YNLKQL (reference sequence). This CDR3 has 14 residues. Trimming left V 10 bases short and J 0 bases short, with 12 bases between. CDR3 region: CATPGLFSNERLFF. The part of the CDR3 DNA that was read is TGTGCCACCCCAGGACTGTTTTCCAACGAAAGATTATTT.

Notes on this clone: Germline and genes here are mouse. From the germline J gene comes the end of the CDR3, since the read stops 1 residue before it. J is TRBJ2-7 and V is TRBV16; D is undetermined. The CDR3 length is 12 residues. Trimming took 3 bases from V and 4 from J, leaving 7 bases between them. Germline V gene sequence: CDR1 SGHSA, CDR2 FRNQAP. CDR3 DNA, as far as it was read: TGTGCAAGCAGCTTCCCGGGGTATGAACAGTAC. The encoded protein is CASSFPGYEQY. The full CDR3 sequence reads CASSFPGYEQYF.

This clone has a single count. Here the gene names and germline are mouse. The read ends 1 residue shy of where the CDR3 ends; the end is completed using the germline J gene. The chain combines TRBV13-3 with TRBJ1-3; D is unresolved. The CDR3 is 12 residues long. Germline V gene sequence: CDR1 NNHDY, CDR2 SYVADS. Trimming took off 5 bases at V and 0 bases at J, with 3 bases between the two ends. Incomplete CDR3 DNA: TGTGCCAGCAGAATTTCTGGAAATACGCTCTAT. Its protein is CASRISGNTLY. The entire CDR3 reads CASRISGNTLYF.

This clone appeared once. Mouse names are used for the genes. The CDR3 is cut off 1 residue early in the read; its end comes from the germline J gene. V and J are TRBV26 and TRBJ2-7; possible D gene TRBD2, 7 bases. CDR1 is KGHPV, CDR2 FQNQEV, per germline (reference sequence). Trimming removed 3 bases at V and 6 bases at J, with 9 bases between. The CDR3 extends over 12 amino acids. CDR3 amino acids: CASSLGGREQYF. The CDR3 bases that were read are TGTGCCAGCAGTCTCGGGGGGCGTGAACAGTAC. The variable domain in full, with the rest retrieved from reference TRBV26 and TRBJ2-7, is NSKVIQTPRYLVKGQGQKAKMRCIPEKGHPVVFWYQQNKNNEFKFLINFQNQEVLQQIDMTEKRFSAECPSNSPCSLEIQSSEAGDSALYLCASSLGGREQYFGPGTRLTVL.

Only one count was recorded for this clone. Genes here carry mouse names. The read falls 1 residue short of the CDR3 end, and the missing part is taken from the germline J gene. The chain has TRBV26 and TRBJ1-1; TRBD1 agrees at 8 bases. The germline V gene has CDR1 KGHPV and CDR2 FQNQEV (reference sequence). Unmatched junction bases numbered 3, after V lost 2 bases and J lost 4 bases. This CDR3 spans 14 amino acids. The sequenced part of the CDR3 DNA is TGTGCCAGCAGTCTGGCAGGGGGCTCCACAGAAGTCTTC. This translates into CASSLAGGSTEVF. The entire CDR3 protein reads CASSLAGGSTEVFF.

Note on this clone: The genes are named according to mouse. With the read ending 1 residue before the CDR3 end, the germline J gene is used to fill in that end. This chain uses TRBV16 with TRBJ2-5; possible D gene TRBD1, 6 bases. Trimming shortened V by 1 base and J by 3 bases, and 11 bases separated the two germline ends. CDR3 size: 15 residues. The germline V gene has CDR1 SGHSA and CDR2 FRNQAP. The CDR3 is CASSLGGTPQDTQYF. The CDR3 DNA, read in part, is TGTGCAAGCAGCTTAGGAGGGACACCTCAAGACACCCAGTAC.

Concerning this clone: Gene names are mouse gene names. The missing CDR3 end, 1 residue past where the read stops, is filled in from the germline J gene. The chain recombines TRBV13-1 with TRBJ1-1; D is undetermined. The CDR3 covers 13 residues. The V end was cut by 0 bases, the J end by 3 bases, with 6 bases between. Germline V lookup: CDR1 NSHNY, CDR2 SYGAGN. The sequenced CDR3 bases are TGTGCCAGCAGTGATGATAGGTACACAGAAGTCTTC. Translating gives CASSDDRYTEVF. The complete CDR3 reads CASSDDRYTEVFF.

Of note for this clone: Germline and genes here are mouse. The read terminates 1 residue before the CDR3 end, so the remaining end is supplied by the germline J gene. This chain connects TRBV5 to TRBJ1-4, with 8 bases matching TRBD1. The V gene end was trimmed by 4 bases and the J gene end by 3 bases; junction bases not matched to a gene: 4. The CDR3 is 15 residues long. Germline CDR1 is LGHNA and CDR2 is YNLKQL (reference sequence). Incomplete CDR3 DNA: TGTGCCAGCAGCCCCTACAGGGGGGCCAACGAAAGATTATTT. Its translation: CASSPYRGANERLF. In full, the CDR3 reads CASSPYRGANERLFF.

Concerning this clone itself: The germline and genes are mouse ones. The sequenced fragment ends 1 residue before the CDR3 boundary, so the rest is inferred from the germline J gene. The J gene is TRBJ1-3, the V gene TRBV16; 9 positions match TRBD1. Trimming at V came to 4 bases and at J to 2 bases, leaving 0 bases not matched to a gene. The germline CDR1 and CDR2 sequences are SGHSA and FRNQAP. The CDR3 extends over 14 amino acids. CDR3 DNA (partial): TGTGCAAGCAGCTGGACAGGGGCTGGAAATACGCTCTAT. Translated: CASSWTGAGNTLY. Given in full, the CDR3 is CASSWTGAGNTLYF.

As concerns this clone: Gene names denote mouse genes. Read coverage stops 1 residue before the CDR3 terminus; the germline J gene supplies the remainder. The chain combines TRBV12-1 with TRBJ1-2; 10 bases fit TRBD1. V trimming: 4 bases; J trimming: 4 bases; junction bases outside the gene matches: 5. The germline V gene encodes CDR1 SGHSN and CDR2 HYEKVE. The CDR3 has 14 amino acids. The covered CDR3 bases are TGTGCCAGCTCCCGGGGACAGGGGACCTCCGACTACACC. Its protein product is CASSRGQGTSDYT. The entire CDR3 protein is CASSRGQGTSDYTF.